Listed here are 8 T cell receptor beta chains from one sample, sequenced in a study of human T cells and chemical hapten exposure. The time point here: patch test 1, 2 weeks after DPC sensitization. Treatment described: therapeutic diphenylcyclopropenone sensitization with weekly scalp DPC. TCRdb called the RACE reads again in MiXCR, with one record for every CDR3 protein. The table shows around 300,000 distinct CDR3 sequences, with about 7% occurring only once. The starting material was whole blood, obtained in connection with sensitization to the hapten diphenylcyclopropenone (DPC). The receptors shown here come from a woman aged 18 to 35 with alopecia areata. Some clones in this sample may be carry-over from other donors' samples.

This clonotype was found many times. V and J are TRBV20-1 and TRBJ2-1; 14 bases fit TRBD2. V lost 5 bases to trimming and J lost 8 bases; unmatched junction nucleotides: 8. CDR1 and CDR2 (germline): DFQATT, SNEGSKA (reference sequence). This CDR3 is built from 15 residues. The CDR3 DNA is TGCAGTGCTTTGGCCGGACTAGCGGGGGGCTATGAGCAGTTCTTC. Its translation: CSALAGLAGGYEQFF.

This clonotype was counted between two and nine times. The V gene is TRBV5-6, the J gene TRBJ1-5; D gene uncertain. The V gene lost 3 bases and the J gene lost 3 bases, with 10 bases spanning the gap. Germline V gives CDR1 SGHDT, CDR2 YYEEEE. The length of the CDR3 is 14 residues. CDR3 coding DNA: TGTGCCAGCAGCTCGGGTCTTTACAATCAGCCCCAGCATTTT. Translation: CASSSGLYNQPQHF.

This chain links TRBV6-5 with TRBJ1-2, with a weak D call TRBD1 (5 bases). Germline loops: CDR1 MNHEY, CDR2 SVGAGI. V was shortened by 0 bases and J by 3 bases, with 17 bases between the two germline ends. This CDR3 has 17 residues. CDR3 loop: CASSYSKGGAGHYGYTF. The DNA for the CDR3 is TGTGCCAGCAGTTACTCGAAAGGAGGGGCAGGACACTATGGCTACACCTTC.

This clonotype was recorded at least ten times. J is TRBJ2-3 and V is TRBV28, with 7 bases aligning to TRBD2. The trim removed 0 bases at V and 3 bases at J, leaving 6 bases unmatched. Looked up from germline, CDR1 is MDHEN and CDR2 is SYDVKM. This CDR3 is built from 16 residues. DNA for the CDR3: TGTGCCAGCAGTTTATGGGGTAGCGGGTCGACAGATACGCAGTATTTT. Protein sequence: CASSLWGSGSTDTQYF.

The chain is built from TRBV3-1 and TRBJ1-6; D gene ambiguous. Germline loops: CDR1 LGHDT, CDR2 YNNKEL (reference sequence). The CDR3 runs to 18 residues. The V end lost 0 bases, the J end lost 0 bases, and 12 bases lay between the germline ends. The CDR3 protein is CASSQELAASSYNSPLHF. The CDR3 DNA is TGTGCCAGCAGCCAAGAGTTGGCAGCGAGCTCCTATAATTCACCCCTCCACTTT.

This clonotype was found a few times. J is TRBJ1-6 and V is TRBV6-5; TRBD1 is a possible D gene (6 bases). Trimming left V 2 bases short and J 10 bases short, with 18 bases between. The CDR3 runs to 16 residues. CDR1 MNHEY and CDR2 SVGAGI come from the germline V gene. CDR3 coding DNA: TGTGCCAGCAGTTACGAGGACGGGGGGCTGAGCTCACCCCTCCACTTT. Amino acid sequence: CASSYEDGGLSSPLHF.

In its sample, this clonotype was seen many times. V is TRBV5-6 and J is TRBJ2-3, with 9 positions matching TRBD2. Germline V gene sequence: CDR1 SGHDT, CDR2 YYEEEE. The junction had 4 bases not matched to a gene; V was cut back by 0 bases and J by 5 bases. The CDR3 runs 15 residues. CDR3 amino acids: CASSLVAGGQDTQYF. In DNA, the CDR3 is TGTGCCAGCAGCTTGGTCGCGGGGGGGCAAGATACGCAGTATTTT.

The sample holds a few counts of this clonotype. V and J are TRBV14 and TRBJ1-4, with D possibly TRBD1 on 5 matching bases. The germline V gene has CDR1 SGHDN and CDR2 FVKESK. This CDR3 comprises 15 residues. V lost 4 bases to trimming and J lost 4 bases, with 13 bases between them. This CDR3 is CASSLRETVNEKLFF. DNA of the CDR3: TGTGCCAGCAGCCTCCGTGAGACAGTTAATGAAAAACTGTTTTTT.